A selection of T cell receptor beta chains follows, all from one sample in a study of blood T cell repertoires in COVID-19. TCRdb keeps only in-frame clones here, not all; method: immunoSEQ multiplex PCR. The table has tens of thousands of clones, about four fifths seen once. Sample: peripheral blood. These TCRs come from a human donor in a cohort sampled during active COVID-19. CDR3s include the opening cysteine and the closing phenylalanine or tryptophan. The D gene is left open where the match is weak. Clone size is stated in some rows and not others, as once, few, many or a class when expanded.

>TRBJ2-6|15|NA|NA|TRBV5-1
TGCGCCAGCAGCTCGGACAGCTCTGGGGCCAACGTCCTGACTTTC
CASSSDSSGANVLTF
>TRBJ1-5|16|NA|TRBD1|TRBV28
TGTGCCAGCAGCCGGACAGGGACAGGGTGGGATCAGCCCCAGCATTTT
CASSRTGTGWDQPQHF
>TRBJ2-1|16|NA|NA|TRBV9
TGTGCCAGCAGCGTAGGGGGGCGGGGGCCCAACAATGAGCAGTTCTTC
CASSVGGRGPNNEQFF
>TRBJ2-2|17|NA|NA|TRBV5-5
TGTGCCAGCAGCTTGGGCGGCTTAGGGGAACTAACCGGGGAGCTGTTTTTT
CASSLGGLGELTGELFF
>TRBJ2-7|17|NA|NA|TRBV15
TGTGCCACCAGCAGAGATCTGGCTTCCCGAAACTCCTACGAGCAGTACTTC
CATSRDLASRNSYEQYF
>TRBJ2-7|14|once|NA|TRBV19
TGTGCCAGTAGTAGCCCCCCCCGAGGTTCCGAGCAGTACTTC
CASSSPPRGSEQYF
>TRBJ2-7|15|once|NA|TRBV5-1
TGCGCCAGCAGCTTACTATCGACAGTGAGCTACGAGCAGTACTTC
CASSLLSTVSYEQYF
>TRBJ2-3|13|NA|NA|TRBV5-1
TGCGCCAGCAGCTTTTCTAGCACAGATACGCAGTATTTT
CASSFSSTDTQYF
>TRBJ2-3|16|NA|TRBD2|TRBV7-2
TGTGCCAGCAGCTTCTGGACTAGCGGGGGCACAGATACGCAGTATTTT
CASSFWTSGGTDTQYF
>TRBJ2-7|12|NA|TRBD1|TRBV29-1
TGCAGCGGAACAGGGGCGAGGAACGAGCAGTACTTC
CSGTGARNEQYF
>TRBJ2-1|18|NA|TRBD2|TRBV19
TGTGCCAGTAAGACTAGCGGGGGGGCCCCTGGCTCCTACAATGAGCAGTTCTTC
CASKTSGGAPGSYNEQFF
>TRBJ1-6|14|NA|NA|TRBV19
TGTGCCAGTAGTATAGAGGTTTTTGGCTCACCCCTCCACTTT
CASSIEVFGSPLHF
>TRBJ2-7|15|NA|NA|TRBV6-1
TGTGCCAGCAGTGACGACAGGACCCCGTCCTACGAGCAGTACTTC
CASSDDRTPSYEQYF
>TRBJ1-1|11|NA|NA|TRBV5-1
TGCGCCAGCGGCCAGGGAGGTGAAGCTTTCTTT
CASGQGGEAFF
>TRBJ1-1|14|NA|NA|TRBV2
TGTGCCAGCAGTACAGGGACGGGGAACACTGAAGCTTTCTTT
CASSTGTGNTEAFF
>TRBJ2-2|14|NA|TRBD1|TRBV9
TGTGCCAGCGGGGGACAGGGGGCTACCGGGGAGCTGTTTTTT
CASGGQGATGELFF